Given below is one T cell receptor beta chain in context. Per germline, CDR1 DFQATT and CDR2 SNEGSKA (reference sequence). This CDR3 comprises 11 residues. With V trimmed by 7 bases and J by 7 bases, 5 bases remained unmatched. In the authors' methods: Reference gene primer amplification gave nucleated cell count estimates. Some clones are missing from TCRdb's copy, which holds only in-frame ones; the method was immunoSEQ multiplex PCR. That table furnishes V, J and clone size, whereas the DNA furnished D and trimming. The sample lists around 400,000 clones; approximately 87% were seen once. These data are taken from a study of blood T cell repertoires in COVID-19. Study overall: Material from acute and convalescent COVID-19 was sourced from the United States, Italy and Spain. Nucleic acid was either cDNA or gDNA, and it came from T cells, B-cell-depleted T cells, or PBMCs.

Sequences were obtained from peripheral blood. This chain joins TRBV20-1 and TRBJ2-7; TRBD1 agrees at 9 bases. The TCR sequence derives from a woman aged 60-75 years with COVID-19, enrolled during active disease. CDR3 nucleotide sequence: TGCAGTGGGAACAGGGGGCTTGAGCAGTACTTC. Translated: CSGNRGLEQYF.